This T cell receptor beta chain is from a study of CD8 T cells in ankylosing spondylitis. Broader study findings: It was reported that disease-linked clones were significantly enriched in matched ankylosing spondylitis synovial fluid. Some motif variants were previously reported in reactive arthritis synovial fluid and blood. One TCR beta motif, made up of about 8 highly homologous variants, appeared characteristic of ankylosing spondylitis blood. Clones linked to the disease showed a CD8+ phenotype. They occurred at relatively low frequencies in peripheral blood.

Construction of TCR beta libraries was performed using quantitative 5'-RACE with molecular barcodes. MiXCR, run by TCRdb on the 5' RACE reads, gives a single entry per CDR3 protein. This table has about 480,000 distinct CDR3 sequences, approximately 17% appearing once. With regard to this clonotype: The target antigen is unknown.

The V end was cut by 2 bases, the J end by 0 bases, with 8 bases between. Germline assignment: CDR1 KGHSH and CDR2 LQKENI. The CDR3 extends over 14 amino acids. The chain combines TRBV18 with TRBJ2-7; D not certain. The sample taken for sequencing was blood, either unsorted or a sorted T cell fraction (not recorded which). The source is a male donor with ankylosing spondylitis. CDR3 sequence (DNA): TGTGCCAGCTCACCATCGGATACCTCCTACGAGCAGTACTTC. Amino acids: CASSPSDTSYEQYF.